These 29 T cell receptor beta chains came from one sample sequenced in a study of identifying expanded T cells in peripheral blood. Only in-frame clones appear in the TCRdb table, and some are missing; sequencing was by immunoSEQ multiplex PCR. The sample has approximately 100,000 clones, 88% seen once. Sequencing used blood. These receptors came from a person between 18 and 75 years old in good health.

The CDR3 coding sequence is TGTGCCAGCAGCAAAGGCAGGCGAGCAACTAATGAAAAACTGTTTTTT. Protein: CASSKGRRATNEKLFF. V gene TRBV21-1 combines with J gene TRBJ1-4; TRBD1, the table's D call, was not compared with the DNA. TRBV21-1 is tagged as a pseudogene. The CDR3 runs to 16 residues.

The rearrangement joins TRBV30 to TRBJ2-3; tentatively, D is TRBD2 (7 bases). Germline V CDR1 and CDR2: GTSNPN, SVGIG (reference sequence). The V and J ends lost 2 bases and 0 bases respectively, with 12 bases between them. This CDR3 has 15 amino acids. The CDR3, as DNA: TGTGCCTGGAGTAATCGGGGGGCGAGCACAGATACGCAGTATTTT. Protein product: CAWSNRGASTDTQYF.

The chain combines TRBV6-5 with TRBJ2-5; perhaps D is TRBD1 or TRBD2 (5 bases each). Germline lookup yields CDR1 MNHEY and CDR2 SVGAGI. V was clipped by 4 bases and J by 2 bases, with 11 bases between them. The CDR3 is 14 amino acids. CDR3 nucleotides: TGTGCCAGCAGTTTGCCGGGACGGCAAGAGACCCAGTACTTC. Translated: CASSLPGRQETQYF.

V is TRBV7-3 and J is TRBJ2-3; D might be TRBD1 (6 bases). CDR1 and CDR2 from the germline V gene are SGHTA and FQGTGA. This CDR3 is 16 amino acids long. V was cut by 5 bases and J by 2 bases, with 17 bases left in between. The CDR3: CASSPGTSVLTDTQYF. CDR3 sequence (DNA): TGTGCCAGCAGCCCCGGGACATCGGTGCTCACAGATACGCAGTATTTT.

This clone came up a few times. The J gene is TRBJ1-6, the V gene TRBV6-5; D is uncertain. The V gene lost 11 bases and the J gene lost 3 bases, with 11 bases spanning the gap. CDR1 MNHEY and CDR2 SVGAGI come from the germline V gene. This CDR3 is 13 amino acids long. The CDR3 sequence: CASRRDYNSPLHF. For the CDR3, the DNA is TGTGCCTCCAGAAGGGACTATAATTCACCCCTCCACTTT.

The chain couples TRBV6-6 to TRBJ1-2, with D perhaps TRBD1 (6 bases). The CDR3 loop spans 14 amino acids. Germline V gives CDR1 MNHNY, CDR2 SVGAGI (reference sequence). V lost 0 bases, J lost 2 bases, and 7 bases lay in between. The CDR3: CASSYSRGNYGYTF. The DNA for the CDR3 is TGTGCCAGCAGTTACTCGAGGGGGAACTATGGCTACACCTTC.

This chain connects TRBV7-3 to TRBJ1-3; no firm D call. CDR3 size: 15 residues. V was trimmed by 0 bases and J by 4 bases, leaving 10 bases between them. Germline values: CDR1 SGHTA, CDR2 FQGTGA. CDR3 nucleotide sequence: TGTGCCAGCAGCTTAACAGGAGGGTTCGGAAACACCATATATTTT. Translated: CASSLTGGFGNTIYF.

This clone showed up just once. The chain has TRBV5-6 and TRBJ2-2; possibly TRBD1 for D (6 bases). The CDR3 sequence is 15 residues long. Germline CDR1 SGHDT, CDR2 YYEEEE. Between the trimmed V and J ends, which lost 4 bases and 0 bases, there was a span of 10 bases. In nucleotides, the CDR3 is TGTGCCAGCAGCACCGGGACAACGAACACCGGGGAGCTGTTTTTT. Its protein is CASSTGTTNTGELFF.

This chain links TRBV19 with TRBJ1-1, with D hard to call. The CDR3 runs to 17 residues. V lost 6 bases and J 0 bases, leaving 20 bases between the germline ends. From germline, CDR1 is LNHDA and CDR2 SQIVND (reference sequence). The DNA for the CDR3 is TGTGCCAGTAGAAGGGCGGGAGGCAACCGTATGAACACTGAAGCTTTCTTT. Its translation is CASRRAGGNRMNTEAFF. The full variable domain, its missing parts supplied by reference TRBV19 and TRBJ1-1, is DGGITQSPKYLFRKEGQNVTLSCEQNLNHDAMYWYRQDPGQGLRLIYYSQIVNDFQKGDIAEGYSVSREKKESFPLTVTSAQKNPTAFYLCASRRAGGNRMNTEAFFGQGTRLTVV.

J is TRBJ2-2 and V is TRBV18; D tentatively fits TRBD1 or TRBD2 (5 bases each). The CDR3 extends over 15 amino acids. The germline CDR1 and CDR2 sequences are KGHSH and LQKENI. V lost 4 bases and J 2 bases, leaving 11 bases between the germline ends. The CDR3 DNA reads TGTGCCAGCTCACTGGGGACGGCCAACACCGGGGAGCTGTTTTTT. It translates to CASSLGTANTGELFF.

The J gene is TRBJ1-3, the V gene TRBV9, with unresolved D. There are 18 residues in the CDR3. From germline, CDR1 is SGDLS and CDR2 YYNGEE. Trimming shortened V by 3 bases and J by 0 bases, and 19 bases separated the two germline ends. CDR3 sequence: CASSAVPRAASSGNTIYF. The CDR3 nucleotides read TGTGCCAGCAGCGCAGTCCCCCGGGCGGCAAGCTCTGGAAACACCATATATTTT. Full variable domain (rest looked up from reference TRBV9 and TRBJ1-3): DSGVTQTPKHLITATGQRVTLRCSPRSGDLSVYWYQQSLDQGLQFLIQYYNGEERAKGNILERFSAQQFPDLHSELNLSSLELGDSALYFCASSAVPRAASSGNTIYFGEGSWLTVV.

The genes are TRBV28 and TRBJ1-4; 8 bases fit TRBD1. This CDR3 has 16 amino acids. Germline V gives CDR1 MDHEN, CDR2 SYDVKM. V lost 2 bases, J lost 3 bases, and 5 bases stayed unmatched. Here the CDR3 reads CASSLVPGGPNEKLFF. As DNA, the CDR3 is TGTGCCAGCAGTTTAGTACCAGGGGGCCCTAATGAAAAACTGTTTTTT.

V and J are TRBV2 and TRBJ1-1; a weak D match, TRBD1 (5 bases). Germline V CDR1 and CDR2: SNHLY, FYNNEI. Trimming shortened V by 3 bases and J by 4 bases, and 12 bases separated the two germline ends. The CDR3 contains 14 residues. The CDR3 protein is CASSDRQGGTEAFF. CDR3 sequence (DNA): TGTGCCAGCAGTGATAGGCAGGGCGGCACTGAAGCTTTCTTT.

V usage is TRBV18 and J usage is TRBJ2-1, with D perhaps TRBD1 or TRBD2 (5 bases each). V gave up 3 bases and J gave up 4 bases, with 10 bases separating them. This CDR3 region has 14 residues. Germline assignment: CDR1 KGHSH and CDR2 LQKENI. The CDR3 DNA sequence: TGTGCCAGCTCACCGGGACCCCAATACAATGAGCAGTTCTTC. Its translation: CASSPGPQYNEQFF. Filled out from reference TRBV18 and TRBJ2-1, the complete variable domain reads NAGVMQNPRHLVRRRGQEARLRCSPMKGHSHVYWYRQLPEEGLKFMVYLQKENIIDESGMPKERFSAEFPKEGPSILRIQQVVRGDSAAYFCASSPGPQYNEQFFGPGTRLTVL.

The rearrangement uses TRBV28 and TRBJ1-4; 7 positions agree with TRBD1. The germline CDR1 and CDR2 sequences are MDHEN and SYDVKM. The J segment lost 4 bases and the V segment lost 6 bases, leaving 5 bases of the junction unmatched. The CDR3 covers 14 residues. The CDR3 region is CASRPGQYNEKLFF. The CDR3 DNA sequence: TGTGCCAGCAGACCGGGACAGTATAATGAAAAACTGTTTTTT.

This chain links TRBV7-9 with TRBJ2-7; D is undetermined. The CDR3 is made up of 15 amino acids. Trimming removed 5 bases from V and 1 base from J, with 15 bases in between. CDR1 is SEHNR and CDR2 is FQNEAQ in the germline V gene (reference sequence). CDR3: CASSNTLRDSYEQYF. For the CDR3, the DNA is TGTGCCAGCAGCAACACTCTAAGGGATTCCTACGAGCAGTACTTC.

The chain links TRBV27 to TRBJ2-7; D uncertain. The CDR3 length is 14 residues. Germline assignment: CDR1 MNHEY and CDR2 SMNVEV (reference sequence). V lost 2 bases, J lost 2 bases, and 10 bases lay in between. CDR3 DNA: TGTGCCAGCAGTTTAAGAGGCCGACCCTACGAGCAGTACTTC. Protein product: CASSLRGRPYEQYF.

The chain joins TRBV9 to TRBJ2-7, with TRBD1 identical over 7 bases. From germline, CDR1 is SGDLS and CDR2 YYNGEE. V shed 4 bases, J shed 6 bases, and the junction held 10 bases outside the gene matches. The CDR3 consists of 14 residues. CDR3 nucleotides: TGTGCCAGCAGCCTGAGGGACAGCTCTCTCGAGCAGTACTTC. This translates into CASSLRDSSLEQYF.

The V call is TRBV9, the J call TRBJ2-1; no clear D. This CDR3 is built from 11 residues. Germline lookup yields CDR1 SGDLS and CDR2 YYNGEE. The ends were cut back, 3 bases at V and 6 bases at J, with 4 bases in the middle. Here the CDR3 DNA reads TGTGCCAGCAGCGCCGCCAATGAGCAGTTCTTC. Protein product: CASSAANEQFF. Supplemented by reference TRBV9 and TRBJ2-1, the full variable domain reads DSGVTQTPKHLITATGQRVTLRCSPRSGDLSVYWYQQSLDQGLQFLIQYYNGEERAKGNILERFSAQQFPDLHSELNLSSLELGDSALYFCASSAANEQFFGPGTRLTVL.

The chain has TRBV5-1 and TRBJ2-3, with TRBD2 matching over 15 bases. V trimming: 2 bases; J trimming: 2 bases; junction bases outside the gene matches: 9. CDR1 SGHRS and CDR2 YFSETQ come from the germline V gene. This CDR3 is built from 19 residues. CDR3 sequence (DNA): TGCGCCAGCAGCTTAGGACTAGCGGGAGGGGGACTCACCACAGATACGCAGTATTTT. As protein: CASSLGLAGGGLTTDTQYF. Drawing the rest from reference TRBV5-1 and TRBJ2-3, the complete variable domain is KAGVTQTPRYLIKTRGQQVTLSCSPISGHRSVSWYQQTPGQGLQFLFEYFSETQRNKGNFPGRFSGRQFSNSRSEMNVSTLELGDSALYLCASSLGLAGGGLTTDTQYFGPGTRLTVL.

This clone came up a few times. The J gene is TRBJ1-1, the V gene TRBV27, with no clear D. This CDR3 is built from 13 residues. V was cut by 2 bases and J by 3 bases, with 7 bases left in between. The germline V gene has CDR1 MNHEY and CDR2 SMNVEV (reference sequence). CDR3 protein: CASSLGRYTEAFF. The CDR3 bases are TGTGCCAGCAGTTTAGGCAGATACACTGAAGCTTTCTTT.

This clone showed up just a few times. V gene TRBV4-1 combines with J gene TRBJ1-5; D remains unclear. The CDR3 consists of 17 residues. Between the trimmed V and J ends, which lost 1 base and 2 bases, there was a span of 15 bases. Germline V gene data show CDR1 as MGHRA and CDR2 as YSYEKL. CDR3 sequence reads: CASSQVDLMVGNQPQHF. For the CDR3, the DNA is TGCGCCAGCAGCCAAGTTGACCTTATGGTGGGCAATCAGCCCCAGCATTTT.

The sample holds one count of this clone. The chain joins TRBV9 to TRBJ2-3; 8 bases line up with TRBD2. The germline V gene has CDR1 SGDLS and CDR2 YYNGEE. J was trimmed by 3 bases and V by 5 bases; bases with no gene match: 5. This CDR3 is 14 amino acids long. This CDR3 reads CASSRGGGTDTQYF. As DNA, the CDR3 is TGTGCCAGCAGTCGGGGGGGCGGTACAGATACGCAGTATTTT.

This clone was found once. The J gene is TRBJ2-5, the V gene TRBV5-1; possibly TRBD1 for D (5 bases). Germline CDR1 SGHRS, CDR2 YFSETQ. The CDR3 has 14 residues. The V gene lost 5 bases and the J gene lost 4 bases, with 15 bases spanning the gap. DNA of the CDR3: TGCGCCAGCAGTCAGGCCATCAGGGCAGAGACCCAGTACTTC. Amino acids: CASSQAIRAETQYF.

The chain uses TRBV5-1 and TRBJ1-1; D is undetermined. Trimming removed 0 bases from V and 0 bases from J, with 9 bases in between. The germline gives CDR1 SGHRS, CDR2 YFSETQ. The CDR3 loop spans 15 amino acids. The CDR3 sequence is CASSLEEGMNTEAFF. The CDR3 DNA follows: TGCGCCAGCAGCTTGGAGGAGGGTATGAACACTGAAGCTTTCTTT.

The V and J genes are TRBV9 and TRBJ2-7; D gene ambiguous. CDR3 size: 14 residues. V was trimmed by 0 bases and J by 2 bases, leaving 9 bases between them. Germline V gives CDR1 SGDLS, CDR2 YYNGEE. In DNA, the CDR3 is TGTGCCAGCAGCGTAGCGGGTGACCCCTACGAGCAGTACTTC. This codes for CASSVAGDPYEQYF.

This clone showed up just once. The CDR3 region is CASSWGQGTDTQYF. CDR3 DNA sequence: TGTGCCAGCAGCTGGGGACAGGGAACAGATACGCAGTATTTT. The chain links TRBV11-2 to TRBJ2-3; 9 nucleotides match TRBD1. The germline V gene encodes CDR1 SGHAT and CDR2 FQNNGV. CDR3 size: 14 residues. J was trimmed by 3 bases and V by 4 bases; bases with no gene match: 2. The whole variable domain, remainder taken from reference TRBV11-2 and TRBJ2-3, is EAGVAQSPRYKIIEKRQSVAFWCNPISGHATLYWYQQILGQGPKLLIQFQNNGVVDDSQLPKDRFSAERLKGVDSTLKIQPAKLEDSAVYLCASSWGQGTDTQYFGPGTRLTVL.

The CDR3 nucleotides are TGTGCCAGCTCGTCAGGGGGCGCAGATACGCAGTATTTT. It yields the protein CASSSGGADTQYF. The chain has TRBV19 and TRBJ2-3, with TRBD1 matching 8 bases. The CDR3 extends over 13 amino acids. Germline V gene data show CDR1 as LNHDA and CDR2 as SQIVND (reference sequence). V shed 9 bases and J 4 bases; nucleotides not matched to a gene: 6.

This rearrangement joins TRBV7-6 to TRBJ2-5; 7 bases are shared with TRBD2. The length of the CDR3 is 13 residues. CDR1 is SGHVS and CDR2 is FNYEAQ in the germline V gene. J gave up 4 bases and V 3 bases, and 2 bases lay outside the gene matches. DNA for the CDR3: TGTGCCAGCAGCTTGGCTAGCGGAGAGACCCAGTACTTC. Protein product: CASSLASGETQYF.